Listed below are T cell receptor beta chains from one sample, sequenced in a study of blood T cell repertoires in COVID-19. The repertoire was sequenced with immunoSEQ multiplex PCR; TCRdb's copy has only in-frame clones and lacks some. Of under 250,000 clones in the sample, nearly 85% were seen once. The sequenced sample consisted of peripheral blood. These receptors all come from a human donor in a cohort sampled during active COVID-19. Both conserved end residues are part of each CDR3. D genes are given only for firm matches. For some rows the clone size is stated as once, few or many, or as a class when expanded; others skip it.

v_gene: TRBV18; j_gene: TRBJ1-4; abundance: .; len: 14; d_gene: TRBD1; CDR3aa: CASSAGGTNEKLFF; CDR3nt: TGTGCCAGCTCAGCAGGGGGCACTAATGAAAAACTGTTTTTT
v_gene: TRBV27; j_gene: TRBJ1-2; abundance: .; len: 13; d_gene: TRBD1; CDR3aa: CASSEQGAAKNTF; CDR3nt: TGTGCCAGCAGCGAACAGGGGGCCGCGAAGAACACCTTC
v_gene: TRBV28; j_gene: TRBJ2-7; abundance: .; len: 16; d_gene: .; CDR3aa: CASSPPALWGRYEQYF; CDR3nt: TGTGCCAGCAGCCCCCCAGCGCTCTGGGGGCGCTACGAGCAGTACTTC
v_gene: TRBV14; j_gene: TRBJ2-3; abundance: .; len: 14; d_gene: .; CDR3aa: CASSHHRETDTQYF; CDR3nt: TGTGCCAGCAGCCACCACAGGGAAACAGATACGCAGTATTTT
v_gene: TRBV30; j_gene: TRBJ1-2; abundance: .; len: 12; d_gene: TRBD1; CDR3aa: CAWTGGGVGYTF; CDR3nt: TGTGCCTGGACTGGAGGGGGCGTCGGCTACACCTTC
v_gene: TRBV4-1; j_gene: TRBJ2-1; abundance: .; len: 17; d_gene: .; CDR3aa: CASSPSPTTSSYNEQFF; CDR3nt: TGCGCCAGCAGCCCTAGCCCGACTACGAGCTCCTACAATGAGCAGTTCTTC
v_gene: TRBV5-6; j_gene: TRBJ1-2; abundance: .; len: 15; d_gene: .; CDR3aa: CASSPTVGEGQGYTF; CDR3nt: TGTGCCAGCAGCCCAACGGTCGGGGAAGGGCAAGGCTACACCTTC
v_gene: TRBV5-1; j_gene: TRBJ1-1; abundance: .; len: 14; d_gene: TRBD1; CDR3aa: CASSQWTGKTEAFF; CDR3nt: TGCGCCAGCAGCCAGTGGACAGGGAAGACTGAAGCTTTCTTT
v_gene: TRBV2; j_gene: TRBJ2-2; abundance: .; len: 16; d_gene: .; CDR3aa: CASSLRNLPGPGELFF; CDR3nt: TGTGCCAGCAGTTTGCGTAACCTTCCAGGTCCCGGGGAGCTGTTTTTT
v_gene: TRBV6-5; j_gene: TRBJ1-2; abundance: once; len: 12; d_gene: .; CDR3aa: CASSQDYYGYTF; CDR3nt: TGTGCCAGCAGTCAGGATTACTATGGCTACACCTTC
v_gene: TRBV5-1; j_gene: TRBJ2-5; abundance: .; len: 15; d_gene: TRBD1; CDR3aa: CASSPTTGAGETQYF; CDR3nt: TGCGCCAGCAGCCCCACGACAGGGGCTGGAGAGACCCAGTACTTC
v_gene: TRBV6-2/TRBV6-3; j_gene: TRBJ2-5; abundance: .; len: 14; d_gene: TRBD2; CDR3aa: CASSKLARGETQYF; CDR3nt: TGTGCCAGCAGTAAACTAGCGAGGGGAGAGACCCAGTACTTC
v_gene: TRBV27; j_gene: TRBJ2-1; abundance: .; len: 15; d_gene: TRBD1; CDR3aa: CASSSPGQGINEQFF; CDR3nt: TGTGCCAGCAGTTCACCGGGACAGGGGATAAATGAGCAGTTCTTC
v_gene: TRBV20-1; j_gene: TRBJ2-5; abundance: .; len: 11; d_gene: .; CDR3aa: CSAPLLSAQYF; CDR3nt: TGCAGTGCCCCGTTGCTCAGCGCCCAGTACTTC
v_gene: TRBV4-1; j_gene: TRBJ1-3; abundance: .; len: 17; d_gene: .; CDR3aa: CASSQERTGSSGNTIYF; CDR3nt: TGCGCCAGCAGCCAAGAGCGTACAGGGAGCTCTGGAAACACCATATATTTT
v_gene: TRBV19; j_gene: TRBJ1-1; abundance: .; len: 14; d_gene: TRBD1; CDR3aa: CASNGQGMGTEAFF; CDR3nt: TGTGCCAGTAATGGACAGGGGATGGGCACTGAAGCTTTCTTT